This record covers a single TCR beta chain. Its antigen remains unidentified. The sample belongs to a study of cytomegalovirus exposure and HLA in healthy donors. Study at large: Around 79 million unique TCRs, all from HLA-typed donors, were included in an early release of the data. Study results and caveats: There were 150 to 200 TCR beta chains listed as cytomegalovirus-associated.

The PCR made use of 60 Vbeta and 13 Jbeta primers. Profiled with immunoSEQ multiplex PCR; TCRdb holds only in-frame clones, not every one. The profile shows 120,000 or so clones, 81% of them singletons. The CDR3 is made up of 13 amino acids. Looked up from germline, CDR1 is SNHLY and CDR2 is FYNNEI. V lost 4 bases and J 6 bases, leaving 9 bases between the germline ends. The source material was PBMCs. This clonotype originated in a man aged 40-49 years in good health and CMV-seronegative. This chain links TRBV2 with TRBJ2-2; no reliable D call. The DNA of the CDR3 is TGTGCCAGCAGTGGAGAAACTCCCGGGGAGCTGTTTTTT. Translation: CASSGETPGELFF.